This T cell receptor beta chain was sequenced for a study of T cell responses to AZD1222 COVID-19 vaccine. V was shortened by 2 bases and J by 1 base, with 5 bases between the two germline ends. Germline loops: CDR1 SEHNR, CDR2 FQNEAQ (reference sequence). CDR3 length: 14 amino acids. Repertoires were generated with immunoSEQ multiplex PCR, while TCRdb's copy carries only in-frame clones and drops some. The sample consists of fewer than 110,000 clones, 80% to 95% of them appearing once. Broader study findings: Clonal diversity was possibly underestimated; the donors were predominantly white British and more often female. The study sampled repertoires only after the peak T cell response.

Pooled samples include second doses given at about 4 or 12 weeks. A word on this clone: What it binds is unknown.

The chain combines TRBV7-9 with TRBJ1-4; D unclear. The receptor's source is an adult who received the AZD1222 COVID-19 vaccine. Sequenced here: peripheral blood, sampled 28 days after the second AZD1222 dose. This chain's CDR3 is CASSLKGTNEKLFF. The CDR3, as DNA: TGTGCCAGCAGCTTAAAGGGAACTAATGAAAAACTGTTTTTT. Full variable domain (outside the CDR3, taken from reference TRBV7-9 and TRBJ1-4): DTGVSQNPRHKITKRGQNVTFRCDPISEHNRLYWYRQTLGQGPEFLTYFQNEAQLEKSRLLSDRFSAERPKGSFSTLEIQRTEQGDSAMYLCASSLKGTNEKLFFGSGTQLSVL.